The present entry profiles one T cell receptor beta chain with its context. It has no known antigen specificity. A 2.5 ml peripheral blood sample was drawn into PAXgene tubes per donor and stored at -80°C. Without any T cell sorting, total RNA was extracted from whole blood using the PAXgene blood miRNA kit on an automated QIAcube. Peripheral blood from monozygotic twin pairs, either concordant or discordant for inflammatory bowel disease, underwent deep TCRalpha and TCRbeta repertoire profiling that used unique molecular barcoding. For every twin pair, smoking habits were documented, and each individual was categorised as a current, former or never smoker. Preparation of the library involved 5' RACE. Preparation of each TCR library used around 3,500 ng of total RNA. For each sample, cDNA synthesis was carried out in eight separate reactions using SMARTScribe reverse transcriptase. Unique molecular identifiers containing a 6-nucleotide sample barcode were introduced through template switching during cDNA synthesis. TCRalpha and TCRbeta cDNA was amplified by two nested PCRs of 16 and 9 cycles, with bead purification after each PCR. Before amplification, the cDNA was treated with uracil DNA-glycosylase and purified using the QIAquick PCR purification kit. The second PCR added Illumina TruSeq-compatible adapters along with sample-specific barcodes. TapeStation and Qubit were used to check library quality and concentration, and roughly 5 ng of each library went into the pool. Sequencing of the pooled libraries was done on an Illumina HiSeq2500 single-index Rapid Run using custom sequencing primers and 2 x 100 bp reads. The paper's processing steps were these. UMI-based consensus assembly with MiGEC version 1.2.6 was used to correct PCR and sequencing errors. MiXCR version 2.1.1 was used to carry out V(D)J alignment, clonotype assembly and CDR3 extraction. To normalise gene usage, clonotype sharing and MAIT/NKT TCR abundance, the top 1000, 10 000 and 20 000 clonotypes in each sample were analysed. Diversity was computed as the inverse Simpson index with the vegan R package after downsampling to 27 000 UMIs. Statistical testing used paired Mann-Whitney U tests on the discordant twin pairs and applied Benjamini-Hochberg correction for multiple testing. TCRdb reprocessed the reads into one record per CDR3 protein sequence, lacking DNA. TCRdb's processing, not the authors' own work, is the source of the V and J calls. The sample table gives tens of thousands of distinct CDR3 sequences. The ten largest clonotypes hold 7.4% of the sample.

From the germline V gene, CDR1 is MNHNS and CDR2 is SASEGT. The CDR3 sequence holds 13 residues, the cysteine and phenylalanine included. Only the protein sequence is given. The data are from a study of monozygotic twins with inflammatory bowel disease (dated by TCRdb to 2018 to 2020). Study-level background: The full study comprised some 30 monozygotic twin pairs: nine German pairs (four IBD-concordant, five IBD-discordant) and 19 IBD-discordant Danish pairs. Within discordant pairs, disease-associated traits were sought mainly by comparing IBD patients with their genetically identical healthy co-twins. Each individual had, on average, about 151 000 unique TCRalpha sequences and 181 000 unique TCRbeta sequences available for analysis.

Overall results and qualifications from the work: Repertoire similarity did not differ between concordant and discordant twins, which could be due to limited statistical power. The analysis was unable to tell apart different T cell subtypes. Fewer clonotypes were shared with other individuals by IBD patients than by healthy twins, most markedly in patients showing signs of disease activity. Background noise and inter-individual variability may have been introduced into the repertoires by the differing immunosuppressive treatments among patients. The results gave no support for a single strong signal or clonotype linked to IBD. TCRbeta repertoire diversity, by inverse Simpson index, was decreased in IBD patients compared with their healthy co-twins.

Sequenced sample: blood. The chain uses TRBV6-1 and TRBJ1-1; TCRdb's D gene call, TRBD1, goes unchecked for lack of DNA. The TCR comes from a human donor with ulcerative colitis or Crohn's disease, or a healthy co-twin of an affected twin (not recorded which). The CDR3 corresponds to CASRRGPVGEAFF.